This T cell receptor (beta chain) was identified in a study of cytomegalovirus exposure and HLA in healthy donors (dated by TCRdb to the late 2010s). Some background on the complete study: In an earlier analysis of around 540 of the donors, 276 Gb of sequence data and 120 million or so unique TCR beta sequences from roughly 180 million T cells were reported. Donor age, sex, ethnicity and CMV serostatus were collected together with the repertoire data. Rather than drawing on any new phenotypic data, the later analysis identified candidate immune exposures from TCR beta sequences and the way those sequences occurred across donors. The study aimed to test whether cataloging public T cell receptors could reveal signatures of past pathogen exposure. To predict cytomegalovirus infection status, the study combined high-throughput TCR immunosequencing, statistical association of individual TCRs with disease status, and machine learning. In addition to the first cohort of 666 subjects, a separate validation cohort of approximately 130 different subjects was used. Roughly 300 gigabases of sequencing data and approximately 85 million unique TCR sequences were included in an early release covering under 650 HLA-typed donors. The number of donors typed differed by locus, with roughly 629-640 for A, B, C, DRB1 and DQB1, more than 500 for DQA1, nearly 610 for DPA1, and approximately 470 for DPB1. HLA typing included class I and class II loci at four-digit resolution. Of the approximately 400 genotyped donors, 65% to 90% fell in the genetic ancestry cluster associated with self-reported Caucasian donors. Among around 400 genotyped donors of the cohort, an average of approximately 240,000 unique TCR beta nucleotide sequences were sequenced per donor, about a sixth of them non-productive. To decide whether each TCR beta V gene segment behaved as functional or pseudogenic, an earlier analysis of fewer than 750 of the donors relied on high-throughput TCR beta sequencing. To study patterns of TCR occurrence, a later analysis re-analyzed previously published TCR beta repertoires from 650 to 750 donors and added high-resolution HLA genotyping. About five DR-DQ haplotypes were treated as single units for association and clustering because of strong linkage in the cohort. A later genetic analysis used genome-wide SNP genotypes for about 60% of the roughly 700 donors, treating that subset as a discovery cohort. All discovery cohort repertoires had been generated on a single sequencing platform. Using immunosequencing, the study profiled T cell repertoires from roughly 650 subjects and related those repertoires to cytomegalovirus serostatus. Here is what the overall study found, with its caveats: In vitro tests confirmed that a few of the cytomegalovirus-associated TCR beta chains recognize cytomegalovirus antigens. The 87-base-pair reads could not distinguish some IMGT-functional V segments, including TRBV6-2 and TRBV6-3, so those segments were excluded. V-gene and J-gene trimming of TCR beta chains was associated with a missense DCLRE1C variant in a later genetic analysis, and the association was replicated in an independent cohort. In this cohort, only TCR beta chains were sequenced, and detectable features were limited by the absence of alpha or paired-chain data. According to a later analysis, TCR association rates differed among HLA loci, with DRB1 alleles showing the most associated TCRs and HLA-C alleles showing the fewest. Because HLA typing was unavailable for some donors at each locus, only the typed subset was used in association tests. A further reported finding was that TCR beta sequences accurately predicted the HLA-A and HLA-B alleles for most subjects in the first cohort. The study listed over 150 TCR beta chains as associated with cytomegalovirus. Specific HLA alleles were associated with more than 15,000 TCR beta sequences at a false discovery rate of 0.05 in a later analysis. In a later analysis, HLA-associated TCR beta chains were found to be more clonally expanded and to have lower generation probabilities than equally common non-associated chains. The authors suggested that the approach could potentially be extended to other disease states and immunological phenotypes. A cluster of highly shared sequence variants was judged likely to be a technical artifact of the sequencing pipeline. Assigning TCR associations to individual alleles was difficult when HLA alleles, especially DR and DQ, strongly co-occurred. Compared with the roughly 700-donor mean, donors in an Asian-associated ancestry cluster had fewer N-insertions in productive TCRs, according to a later genetic analysis. Immune exposure information for the cohort was limited to CMV serostatus. While some public TCRs were present in many individuals, most TCR sequences turned up only very rarely across donors. Correlated functional status among segregating V segments might be attributable to linkage disequilibrium, but an unknown experimental factor could not be ruled out. Presence/absence analyses assumed roughly uniform sequencing depth across donors, an assumption that may not hold. In an earlier analysis of around 600 of the donors, most TCR beta V segments were observed in productive rearrangements about 87% or about 30% of the time, broadly matching IMGT annotations. The classifier was reported to diagnose cytomegalovirus status with high specificity and sensitivity in both the original cohort and the validation cohort. In a later analysis, most CMV-associated TCR beta chains were found to appear HLA-restricted, with HLA associations seemingly driven largely by CMV exposure. Several of the top co-occurrence clusters appeared to be linked to parvovirus B19, influenza, CMV and Epstein-Barr virus, according to a later analysis. Because counts were too low, about 17 rarely observed V segments, including chromosome 9 orphons, were excluded from the earlier analysis of some 590 of the donors.

The method behind the library was the immunoSEQ multiplex PCR assay. For the multiplex PCR, a mixture combining 60 forward primers for TCR Vbeta segments and 13 reverse primers for TCR Jbeta segments was used. A multiplex PCR assay on genomic DNA amplified the CDR3 region of rearranged TCR beta genes. Amplified TCR beta libraries were sequenced as 87-base-pair reads on the Illumina HiSeq System. The study's own analysis went as follows. In a later analysis, tens of millions of unique TCR beta chains were counted across the 650 to 750 repertoires, and around 10 million of these chains were shared by at least two donors. Raw reads were error-corrected and collapsed into unique sequences by a nearest-neighbor algorithm in which closely related sequences were merged to remove PCR and sequencing errors. Alignment of CDR3 sequences to IMGT reference sequences was used to assign V, D and J gene segments. Each retained sequence needed at least a six-nucleotide match to both a V gene segment and a J gene segment. Rearrangements were classified as productive when the CDR3 lacked stop codons and remained in frame with V and J, and all other rearrangements were classified as non-productive. CDR3 was defined according to IMGT convention as the region running from the second conserved V-encoded cysteine to the conserved J-encoded phenylalanine. In an earlier analysis of roughly 610 of the donors, sequences lacking an unambiguous match to a single V gene segment were excluded. An earlier analysis of 587 of the donors classified V segments as functional when productive rearrangements were above 56.7% and as segregating when the standard deviation between donors was above 5%. To diagnose cytomegalovirus status from the catalog of TCR beta chain sequences, a statistical classification framework was built. In a later analysis, TCR nucleotide sequences were compared against IMGT/GENE-DB human TR gene sequences so that V and J genes could be assigned. In a later analysis, CDR3 sequences and most-parsimonious VDJ recombination scenarios were assigned using the TCRdist pipeline. In a later analysis, each TCR beta chain was defined by its CDR3 amino acid sequence together with its V-gene family, and reads without a unique V-gene family were excluded. To address suspected cross-contamination and a sequencing artifact, a later analysis removed 592 highly shared, low-generation-probability nucleotide sequences. For each public chain, a later analysis derived a clonal expansion index from normalized ranks of inferred template counts within each repertoire. In a later analysis, generation probabilities were computed with a VDJ recombination model fitted to out-of-frame rearrangements, and the resulting probabilities were checked against IGoR. In a later analysis, hypergeometric tests were used to score TCR-TCR, TCR-HLA and TCR-CMV co-occurrence, with a repertoire-size bias correction applied to TCR pairs. In a later analysis, false discovery rates were estimated by permuting HLA or CMV assignments 20 times. In a later analysis, co-occurring TCRs were grouped with DBSCAN, and TCRdist sequence similarity was added when clustering was performed within HLA-allele-positive subsets. Repertoires with fewer than 30,000 or more than 120,000 public chains were left out of co-occurrence clustering, as were about five repertoires with anomalous nucleotide sharing. Entries here come from immuneACCESS through TCRdb and include only in-frame sequences with V and J called. Some clones fail to appear in such tables; in the studies checked, an unresolved V gene covers under half of the shortfall, and the cause of the remainder is unknown. Clonal size and the V and J genes are those of that table, whereas D and trimming came from the DNA. The sample yields 140,000 or so clones; 80% to 85% were counted once. The top ten constitute 2% to 2.5% of the sample.

Counted from cysteine to phenylalanine, this CDR3 has 14 amino acids. Only CDR3 DNA remains: 42 bases, in frame from the first base. For CDR1 and CDR2, the germline V gene (reference sequence) lists LNHDA and SQIVND. V loses 5 bases, J loses 6 bases, and the germline ends lie 13 bases apart. The cohort consisted of 666 healthy bone marrow donors. All cohort members were sampled while nominally healthy, although unrecorded immune exposures were likely present. The donor tested CMV seronegative, placing the donor among the approximately 360 seronegative members of the cohort. Every donor gave a peripheral blood sample, and the peripheral blood mononuclear cells from that sample were used for TCR beta sequencing. The Qiagen DNeasy Blood Extraction Kit was used to extract genomic DNA from the blood cell samples. This clone is a singleton in its sample. Its antigen remains undetermined. No qualities accompany the bases; no much larger clone lies one base away.

This sequence originates from a boy aged 2-15 years in good health and CMV-seronegative. The chain links TRBV19 with TRBJ2-2; no D segment can be confidently identified. Sequencing was performed on PBMCs. The CDR3 region: CASSFVRSPGELFF. The DNA sequence is given as TGTGCCAGTAGTTTTGTCCGGAGCCCCGGGGAGCTGTTTTTT. When the CDR3 is completed using the reference TRBV19 and TRBJ2-2 genes on either side, the full variable domain is DGGITQSPKYLFRKEGQNVTLSCEQNLNHDAMYWYRQDPGQGLRLIYYSQIVNDFQKGDIAEGYSVSREKKESFPLTVTSAQKNPTAFYLCASSFVRSPGELFFGEGSRLTVL.